In its sample, the clone carrying this TCR beta chain was seen many times. Its antigen is not identified. The record originates from a study of regulatory T cells in long-lasting Graves disease. Construction of the TCR beta libraries employed iRepertoire HTBI primers in conjunction with Arm-PCR of CDR3 regions. Via MiXCR, TCRdb re-called the multiplex PCR reads, giving one row per CDR3 protein. The profile covers roughly 430,000 distinct CDR3 sequences, with over 15% appearing a single time and about 10% taken by the ten largest. Study results and limitations: Fewer public clonotypes were shared by new patients (approximately 1,000) than by persistent patients (about 2,700).

CDR3 length: 15 amino acids. Germline V gene lookup returns CDR1 SGDLS and CDR2 YYNGEE. J lost 4 bases, V lost 5 bases, and 8 bases had no gene match. Time point indicated: newly diagnosed GD, antithyroid drugs for less than 3 months. PBMC RNA served as the TCR library source. Guidelines of the American Thyroid Association were used to diagnose Graves' disease. Patients hailed from an endocrinology department in Xi'an, China. The sample was also reused in another study, on T cells in Graves' hyperthyroidism and ophthalmopathy. As that report states: HTBI primers were used for first-round RT-PCR of the TCR CDR3.

This chain uses TRBV9 with TRBJ2-1, with 8 positions matching TRBD2. The specimen comprised peripheral blood mononuclear cells (PBMCs), sampled at new diagnosis, from a patient treated with antithyroid drugs. This clonotype was obtained from a woman aged 25-40 years with Graves disease. Here the CDR3 reads CASSQREGTYNEQFF. CDR3 nucleotide sequence: TGTGCCAGCAGTCAACGGGAGGGGACTTACAATGAGCAGTTCTTC.